Included here is one T cell receptor (beta chain) sequence, with context. What it recognizes is unknown. The CDR3 has 14 amino acids. Trimming cost V 3 bases and J 1 base, with 7 bases left between them. CDR1 LNHDA and CDR2 SQIVND come from the germline V gene (reference sequence). This sample is part of a study of CD8+ T cells in alopecia areata. Study conclusions and caveats: Across lesional scalp, and particularly alopecia totalis/universalis, clonality surpassed that of normal scalp. Normal skin's resident alphabeta T cells are also sequenced in scalp samples.

Alopecia areata patients provided lesional scalp punch biopsies and peripheral blood, both collected for the study. PBMCs, the starting material, were the source of sorted CD4+ and CD8+ T cells. Extraction of RNA preceded its reverse transcription into cDNA, which served as the sequencing template. The assay was immunoSEQ multiplex PCR, and TCRdb's table has in-frame clones only and misses some. Altogether 150,000 or so clones are present, around 64% being singletons, with the ten largest covering approximately 10%. The sequences come from CD8+ T cells sorted from blood, collected at week 0. This TCR came from a human donor with alopecia areata. V gene TRBV19 combines with J gene TRBJ2-1; D might be TRBD2 (5 bases). The CDR3: CASSIEGSYNEQFF. The DNA for the CDR3 is TGTGCCAGTAGTATCGAGGGTTCCTACAATGAGCAGTTCTTC.